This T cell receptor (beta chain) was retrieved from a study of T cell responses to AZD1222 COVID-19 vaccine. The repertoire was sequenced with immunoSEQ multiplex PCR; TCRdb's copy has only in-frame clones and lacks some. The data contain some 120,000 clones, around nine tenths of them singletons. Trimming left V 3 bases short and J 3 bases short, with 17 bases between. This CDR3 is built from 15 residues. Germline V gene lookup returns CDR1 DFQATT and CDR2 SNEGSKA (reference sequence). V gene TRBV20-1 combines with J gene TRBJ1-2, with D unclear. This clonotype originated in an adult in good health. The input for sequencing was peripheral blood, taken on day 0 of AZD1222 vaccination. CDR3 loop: CSASLLGQRDYGYTF. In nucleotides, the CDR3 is TGCAGTGCTAGTCTCCTGGGCCAGCGGGACTATGGCTACACCTTC.